A selection of T cell receptor beta chains follows, all from one sample in a study of blood T cell repertoires in COVID-19. Libraries were prepared by immunoSEQ multiplex PCR; TCRdb keeps only in-frame clonotypes and omits some of them. The table lists 150,000 to 200,000 clones, 86% of them singletons. The sequenced sample was peripheral blood. These receptor sequences come from a man aged 18 to 29 with acute or convalescent COVID-19. The CDR3 runs from the conserved cysteine through the conserved F or W. The order of the fields is V gene, J gene, CDR3 protein.

V: TRBV5-4
J: TRBJ2-3
CDR3: CASSWGLTTTDTQYF

V: TRBV6-5
J: TRBJ2-5
CDR3: CASSYYGTGVEETQYF

V: TRBV7-9
J: TRBJ1-2
CDR3: CASSGGGEGYYGYTF

V: TRBV4-2
J: TRBJ2-2
CDR3: CASSQEPGHLSTNTGELFF

V: TRBV30
J: TRBJ2-1
CDR3: CAWSFRTSGVKSSYNEQFF

V: TRBV6-6
J: TRBJ1-2
CDR3: CAISTGQGATNGYTF

V: TRBV6-1
J: TRBJ1-6
CDR3: CASSEVDSPSYNSPLHF

V: TRBV6-1
J: TRBJ1-2
CDR3: CASSELRRNYGYTF

V: TRBV3-1/TRBV3-2
J: TRBJ2-7
CDR3: CASSRSGTSGSYEQYF

V: TRBV18
J: TRBJ1-6
CDR3: CASSPTGGDSPLHF